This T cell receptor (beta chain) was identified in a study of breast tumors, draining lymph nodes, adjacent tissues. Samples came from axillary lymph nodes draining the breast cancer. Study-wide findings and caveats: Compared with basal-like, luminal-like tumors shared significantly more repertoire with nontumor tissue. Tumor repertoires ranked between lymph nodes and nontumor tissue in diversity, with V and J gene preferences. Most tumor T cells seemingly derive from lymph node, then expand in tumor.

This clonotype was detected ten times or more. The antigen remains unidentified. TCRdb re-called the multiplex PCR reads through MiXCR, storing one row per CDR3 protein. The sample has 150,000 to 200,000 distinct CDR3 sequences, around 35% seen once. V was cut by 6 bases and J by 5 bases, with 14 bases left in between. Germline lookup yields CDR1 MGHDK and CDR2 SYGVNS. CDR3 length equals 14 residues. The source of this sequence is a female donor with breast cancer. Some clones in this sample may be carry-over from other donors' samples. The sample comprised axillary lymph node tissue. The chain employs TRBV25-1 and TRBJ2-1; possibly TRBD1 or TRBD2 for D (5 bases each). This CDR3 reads CASSLFGANNEQFF. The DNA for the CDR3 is TGTGCCAGCAGCCTTTTCGGGGCCAACAATGAGCAGTTCTTC.